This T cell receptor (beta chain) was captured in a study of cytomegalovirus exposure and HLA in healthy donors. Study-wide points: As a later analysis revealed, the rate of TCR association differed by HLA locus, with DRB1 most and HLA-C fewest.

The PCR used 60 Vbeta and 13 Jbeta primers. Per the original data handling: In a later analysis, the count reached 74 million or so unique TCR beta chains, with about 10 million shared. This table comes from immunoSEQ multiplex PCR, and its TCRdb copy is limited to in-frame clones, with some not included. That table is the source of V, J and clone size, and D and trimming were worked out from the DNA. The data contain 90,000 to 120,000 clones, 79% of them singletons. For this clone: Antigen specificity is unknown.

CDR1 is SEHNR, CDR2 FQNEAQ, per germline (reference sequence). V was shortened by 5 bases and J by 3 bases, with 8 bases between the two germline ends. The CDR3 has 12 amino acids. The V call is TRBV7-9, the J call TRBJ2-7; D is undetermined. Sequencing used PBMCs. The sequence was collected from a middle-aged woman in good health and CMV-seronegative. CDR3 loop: CASSLYSYEQYF. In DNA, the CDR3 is TGTGCCAGCAGCCTTTACAGCTACGAGCAGTACTTC.